This T cell receptor (beta chain) was found in a study of blood T cells in healthy people across ages. This clonotype has only a few counts. Germline V lookup: CDR1 DFQATT, CDR2 SNEGSKA (reference sequence). The CDR3 has 13 residues. The V segment lost 5 bases and the J segment 6 bases; nucleotides outside the gene matches: 8. Primed by a sample-barcoded 5' primer and a J-beta primer mix, a second PCR proceeded for roughly 6 to 12 cycles. MiXCR, applied by TCRdb to the 5' RACE reads, yields one record per CDR3 protein. Seen here are more than 600,000 distinct CDR3 sequences, 25% observed once, and the top ten hold 9.4%. The same data also contributed to another study, on T cells of mothers and their children.

The specimen was blood. The rearrangement joins TRBV20-1 to TRBJ2-7, with 9 positions matching TRBD1. The sequence came from a boy between 10 and 17 years old in good health. The CDR3 DNA is TGCAGTGCTCCCGGGACAGGGAGGTTCGAGCAGTACTTC. Its translation is CSAPGTGRFEQYF.